This entry features one TCR beta chain sequence. Losses at the gene ends were 6 bases for V and 1 base for J; bases not matched to a gene: 3. Per the germline V gene, CDR1 is MNHEY and CDR2 is SVGAGI. The CDR3 covers 14 residues. The data belong to a study of control samples from healthy donors and cancer patients. The assay was immunoSEQ multiplex PCR, and TCRdb's table has in-frame clones only and misses some. The data contain 65,000 to 95,000 clones, approximately 89% of them singletons. The source material was blood. This receptor was obtained from a man aged 50 to 60 in good health. The genes are TRBV6-5 and TRBJ1-2; 9 bases are shared with TRBD1. CDR3 DNA sequence: TGTGCCAGCAGAGGGACAGGGCTTAACTATGGCTACACCTTC. Protein sequence: CASRGTGLNYGYTF.